Listed below are T cell receptor beta chains from one sample, sequenced in a study of CD8 T cells in Susac syndrome. MiXCR, run by TCRdb on the immunoSEQ multiplex PCR reads, gives a single entry per CDR3 protein. Seen here are roughly 140,000 distinct CDR3 sequences, approximately 94% observed once, and the top ten hold 0.065% to 0.095%. Material: CD4+ T cells from PBMCs. The receptors shown here come from a human donor with Susac syndrome. The CDR3 runs from the conserved cysteine through the conserved F or W. The D gene is left open where the match is weak. Clone sizes are given selectively: once, few, many, or a class where the clone is expanded.

V gene	D gene	clone size	J gene	CDR3 DNA	CDR3 protein
TRBV27	TRBD1	.	TRBJ1-2	TGTGCCAGCAGTCACTACAGGGGTGGCTACACCTTC	CASSHYRGGYTF
TRBV23-1	.	once	TRBJ2-3	TGCGCCAGCAGTCAAATCCCCCGGGGGGCCCTGCCAGATACGCAGTATTTT	CASSQIPRGALPDTQYF
TRBV5-1	.	.	TRBJ2-3	TGCGCCAGCAGCTTTTCCAAGCAACTCCGCACAGATACGCAGTATTTT	CASSFSKQLRTDTQYF
TRBV25-1	.	.	TRBJ1-1	TGTGCCAGCAGTGAAAGGGGGAGGTTAACAGAAGCTTTCTTT	CASSERGRLTEAFF
TRBV29-1	.	.	TRBJ1-3	TGCAGCGTTGGCGGGGTGGTAGGAAACACCATATATTTT	CSVGGVVGNTIYF
TRBV20-1	TRBD2	.	TRBJ2-1	TGCAGTGCTTCTGAGCGGGGACCAACAAATGAGCAGTTCTTC	CSASERGPTNEQFF
TRBV3-1	TRBD1	.	TRBJ2-1	TGTGCCAGCAGAACCGGACAGGGTAGGAATGAGCAGTTCTTC	CASRTGQGRNEQFF
TRBV5-1	.	once	TRBJ2-7	TGCGCCAGCAGCTTGCTCGCTTCGGGAGGGGGCGATGAGCAGTACTTC	CASSLLASGGGDEQYF
TRBV12-3/TRBV12-4	TRBD2	.	TRBJ2-1	TGTGCCAGCAAAAAGGCAGGGACTAGCGGATTGTACAATGAGCAGTTCTTC	CASKKAGTSGLYNEQFF
TRBV3-1	.	once	TRBJ1-2	TGTGCCAGCAGCCAAACCGGGACTCACACCTTCAGCTACACCTTC	CASSQTGTHTFSYTF
TRBV20-1	.	.	TRBJ2-1	TGCAGTGCTCATCCCCAGTACGATGAGCAGTTCTTC	CSAHPQYDEQFF
TRBV3-1	.	.	TRBJ1-1	TGTGCCAGCAGCCCCGGGACTCACGGAGCTTTCTTT	CASSPGTHGAFF
TRBV20-1	.	.	TRBJ1-2	TGCAGTGCTAGTATAGTGGGGAGTAGCACCTTC	CSASIVGSSTF
TRBV12-3/TRBV12-4	TRBD2	.	TRBJ2-5	TGTGCCAGCACACTAGCGGGAGCGCAAGAGACCCAGTACTTC	CASTLAGAQETQYF
TRBV24-1	.	.	TRBJ2-5	TGTGCCACCACCCTTGGGAGGAGGGGGCAAGAGACCCAGTACTTC	CATTLGRRGQETQYF
TRBV29-1	.	.	TRBJ1-1	TGCAGCGTTGAAGACTTCCGGACGCGAATGAACACTGAAGCTTTCTTT	CSVEDFRTRMNTEAFF
TRBV6-1	.	.	TRBJ2-6	TGTGCCGCAAGGCGGATCTCTGGGGCCAACGTCCTGACTTTC	CAARRISGANVLTF
TRBV4-1	TRBD1	.	TRBJ2-3	TGCGCCAGCAGCCGACAGGGCGAGACGGGCACAGATACGCAGTATTTT	CASSRQGETGTDTQYF
TRBV18	TRBD1	.	TRBJ1-1	TGTGCCAGCTCACCGACAGGGGAAAACACTGAAGCTTTCTTT	CASSPTGENTEAFF
TRBV20-1	.	.	TRBJ2-7	TGCAGTGCTAAGGGAGCGGTGAGGAGCTCCTACGAGCAGTACTTC	CSAKGAVRSSYEQYF
TRBV19	TRBD2	.	TRBJ2-5	TGTGCCAGTAGTACAGGTCCAACTAGCGGACAAGAGACCCAGTACTTC	CASSTGPTSGQETQYF
TRBV20-1	TRBD2	.	TRBJ2-5	TGCAGTGCTCCCAGACTAGCGGGGAGGGGAGAGACCCAGTACTTC	CSAPRLAGRGETQYF
TRBV7-3	TRBD2	.	TRBJ2-1	TGTGCCAGCAGCCCAACTAGCGGGAGTCTGAATGAGCAGTTCTTC	CASSPTSGSLNEQFF
TRBV7-9	.	.	TRBJ2-4	TGTGCCAGCAGCATGTCGGGGATGGCAAACATTCAGTACTTC	CASSMSGMANIQYF
TRBV6-4	TRBD1	.	TRBJ2-1	TGTGCCAGCCGGGACAGTCCGGACAATGAGCAGTTCTTC	CASRDSPDNEQFF
TRBV29-1	.	once	TRBJ1-1	TGCAGCGTCAACAATGAATTAGGACAGATTGAAGCTTTCTTT	CSVNNELGQIEAFF
TRBV19	.	.	TRBJ2-5	TGTGCCAGTAGCGGGAGACAGGCCGTGGCGGAGACCCAGTACTTC	CASSGRQAVAETQYF
TRBV2	TRBD2	once	TRBJ2-2	TGTGCCAGCAGTGTAAGGGACTACCGAGCGTCGAACACCGGGGAGCTGTTTTTT	CASSVRDYRASNTGELFF
TRBV20-1	TRBD2	.	TRBJ2-5	TGCAGTGCCCTGGGACTAGCGGGTCAAGAGACCCAGTACTTC	CSALGLAGQETQYF
TRBV9	.	.	TRBJ2-5	TGTGCCAGCAGCAAACGGGACAACCAAGAGACCCAGTACTTC	CASSKRDNQETQYF
TRBV24-1	TRBD1	.	TRBJ2-3	TGTGCCACCCGGGACAGGGGGCCCGCAGATACGCAGTATTTT	CATRDRGPADTQYF
TRBV2	.	.	TRBJ2-1	TGTGCCAGCAGTCCCCAGGTCGACACCTACTCCTACAATGAGCAGTTCTTC	CASSPQVDTYSYNEQFF
TRBV18	TRBD1	.	TRBJ2-7	TGTGCCAGCTCACCCGGGACAGGGTACGAGCAGTACTTC	CASSPGTGYEQYF
TRBV5-6	TRBD1	.	TRBJ2-2	TGTGCCAGCAGCCGCGGACAGGTCACCGGGGAGCTGTTTTTT	CASSRGQVTGELFF
TRBV11-2	TRBD1	.	TRBJ1-1	TGTGCCAGCAGCTTGGGGGACAGGGGTAGAAAAACTGAAGCTTTCTTT	CASSLGDRGRKTEAFF
TRBV2	.	.	TRBJ1-1	TGTGCCAGCACTTCAGAGGGGGGGATGAACACTGAAGCTTTCTTT	CASTSEGGMNTEAFF
TRBV10-3	.	.	TRBJ1-5	TGTGCCATCAGTGAGTCGACGGGACTCGGTCAGCCCCAGCATTTT	CAISESTGLGQPQHF
TRBV14	.	.	TRBJ1-1	TGTGCCAGCAGTCCTTCTCGTAGTCGGGCAGCTTTCTTT	CASSPSRSRAAFF
TRBV20-1	.	once	TRBJ1-2	TGCAGTGCTGACCGTCCGGGGGAGTGGAACTATGGCTACACCTTC	CSADRPGEWNYGYTF
TRBV29-1	TRBD1	.	TRBJ2-2	TGCAGCGTTGTACAGCGTGGACAGGGGCGCGGGCCCGGGGAGCTGTTTTTT	CSVVQRGQGRGPGELFF
TRBV7-2	TRBD2	.	TRBJ2-7	TGTGCCAGCAGCTTAGCGCCGCGGGAGGATTACGAGCAGTACTTC	CASSLAPREDYEQYF
TRBV15	.	.	TRBJ2-3	TGTGCCACCAGCGGAGGACAGATCACAGATACGCAGTATTTT	CATSGGQITDTQYF
TRBV29-1	.	.	TRBJ1-1	TGCAGCGTTGAAGGCAGGGTTCACACTGAAGCTTTCTTT	CSVEGRVHTEAFF
TRBV9	.	once	TRBJ2-3	TGTGCCAGCAGCGTCCTTCGGGGCACAGATACGCAGTATTTT	CASSVLRGTDTQYF
TRBV2	TRBD1	.	TRBJ2-3	TGTGCCAGCACGACAGGGGGGAACACAGATACGCAGTATTTT	CASTTGGNTDTQYF
TRBV3-1	TRBD2	.	TRBJ2-7	TGTGCCAGCAGCCAAGACGATCCCACGACTAGCGGGGGACTATACGAGCAGTACTTC	CASSQDDPTTSGGLYEQYF
TRBV3-1	.	.	TRBJ1-5	TGTGCCAGCAGCCAAGTCAAAGGGCAGCCCCAGCATTTT	CASSQVKGQPQHF
TRBV20-1	.	.	TRBJ2-3	TGCAGTGCTCCTGGACGTAAAGATACGCAGTATTTT	CSAPGRKDTQYF